Listed below are T cell receptor beta chains from one sample, sequenced in a study of beta chain features in type 1 diabetes. Produced via immunoSEQ multiplex PCR; TCRdb's table is partial and in-frame only. The table includes roughly 140,000 clones, 11% detected once. Sequencing was done on a sample of central memory CD4+ T cells from blood. These receptors all stem from a man in his late teens or twenties in good health. Both conserved end residues are part of each CDR3. D genes are given only for firm matches. Only part of the rows carry a size: once, few, many, or a class if the clone is expanded.

d_gene,v_gene,abundance,j_gene,CDR3aa,CDR3nt
.,TRBV19,.,TRBJ1-3,CASSILPTGGSGNTIYF,TGTGCCAGTAGTATCCTTCCGACAGGTGGATCTGGAAACACCATATATTTT
TRBD2,TRBV6-1,.,TRBJ2-1,CASSDQAGLINNEQFF,TGTGCCAGCAGTGATCAAGCGGGACTAATAAACAATGAGCAGTTCTTC
TRBD2,TRBV13,.,TRBJ2-1,CASSALGPFSGRVNEQFF,TGTGCCAGCAGCGCCCTAGGACCTTTTAGCGGGAGGGTCAATGAGCAGTTCTTC
TRBD2,TRBV5-1,few,TRBJ2-1,CASSFSSGDSHEQFF,TGCGCCAGCAGCTTCTCTAGCGGGGATAGCCATGAGCAGTTCTTC
TRBD2,TRBV9,.,TRBJ2-1,CASSPSGGAGNEQFF,TGTGCCAGCAGCCCGAGCGGGGGGGCAGGGAATGAGCAGTTCTTC
.,TRBV29-1,many,TRBJ1-1,CSVAVTANTEAFF,TGCAGCGTTGCGGTGACGGCGAACACTGAAGCTTTCTTT
TRBD2,TRBV11-2,many,TRBJ2-3,CASSLAGGPTDTQYF,TGTGCCAGCAGCTTAGCGGGAGGGCCAACAGATACGCAGTATTTT
TRBD1,TRBV30,few,TRBJ2-6,CAWTPGQILPGANVLTF,TGTGCCTGGACCCCGGGACAGATACTACCTGGGGCCAACGTCCTGACTTTC
.,TRBV4-3,few,TRBJ2-1,CASSHRVYNEQFF,TGCGCCAGCAGCCACAGAGTGTACAATGAGCAGTTCTTC
.,TRBV4-2,few,TRBJ2-7,CASSRTRYEQYF,TGTGCCAGCAGCCGAACAAGGTACGAGCAGTACTTC
TRBD2,TRBV10-3,few,TRBJ2-5,CAIRSGTSGFQETQYF,TGTGCCATCAGATCCGGGACTAGCGGCTTCCAAGAGACCCAGTACTTC
.,TRBV29-1,many,TRBJ1-5,CSVSGYSNQPQHF,TGCAGCGTTTCAGGGTATAGCAATCAGCCCCAGCATTTT
TRBD1,TRBV29-1,few,TRBJ1-1,CSVGTGAGTEAFF,TGCAGCGTTGGGACAGGGGCGGGCACTGAAGCTTTCTTT
TRBD2,TRBV19,few,TRBJ2-1,CASSSGGRGYNEQFF,TGTGCCAGTAGTTCGGGCGGGAGGGGTTACAATGAGCAGTTCTTC
.,TRBV19,.,TRBJ2-5,CASSLGNQETQYF,TGTGCCAGTAGTCTGGGGAATCAAGAGACCCAGTACTTC
TRBD1,TRBV9,few,TRBJ1-1,CASSVGQGRDTEAFF,TGTGCCAGCAGCGTAGGACAGGGTAGGGACACTGAAGCTTTCTTT
TRBD2,TRBV4-2,.,TRBJ2-1,CASGQASGISYNEQFF,TGTGCCAGCGGCCAAGCTAGCGGGATATCCTACAATGAGCAGTTCTTC
.,TRBV9,few,TRBJ1-1,CASSVAGNTEAFF,TGTGCCAGCAGCGTAGCTGGGAACACTGAAGCTTTCTTT
TRBD1,TRBV10-3,few,TRBJ2-2,CANSDRPDTGELFF,TGTGCCAACTCGGACAGGCCGGACACCGGGGAGCTGTTTTTT
.,TRBV7-9,.,TRBJ2-1,CASSSTGFYNEQFF,TGTGCCAGCAGCTCCACTGGGTTCTACAATGAGCAGTTCTTC
.,TRBV5-6,few,TRBJ1-4,CASSLWTENEKLFF,TGTGCCAGCAGCTTGTGGACAGAGAATGAAAAACTGTTTTTT
TRBD1,TRBV25-1,.,TRBJ1-4,CASSESVGTANEKLFF,TGTGCCAGCAGTGAATCGGTCGGGACAGCGAATGAAAAACTGTTTTTT
.,TRBV27,many,TRBJ2-7,CASSLTGYGYEQYF,TGTGCCAGCAGTTTAACAGGGTACGGCTACGAGCAGTACTTC
.,TRBV5-1,few,TRBJ1-1,CASSLDRRSTEAFF,TGCGCCAGCAGCTTGGACAGGCGGAGCACTGAAGCTTTCTTT
.,TRBV27,few,TRBJ1-5,CASSFGTPRNQPQHF,TGTGCCAGCAGTTTCGGGACACCGCGCAATCAGCCCCAGCATTTT
.,TRBV5-1,.,TRBJ2-7,CASGSDGESYEQYF,TGCGCCAGCGGCTCGGACGGGGAATCCTACGAGCAGTACTTC
TRBD1,TRBV5-1,.,TRBJ2-5,CASSSTGDVRETQYF,TGCGCCAGCAGCTCAACAGGGGATGTAAGGGAGACCCAGTACTTC
TRBD1,TRBV5-1,.,TRBJ2-5,CASSSIGGSAETQYF,TGCGCCAGCAGCTCGATAGGGGGCTCGGCTGAGACCCAGTACTTC
TRBD1,TRBV30,.,TRBJ1-4,CAWGSTGPSEKLFF,TGTGCCTGGGGGTCGACAGGGCCAAGTGAAAAACTGTTTTTT
.,TRBV5-1,.,TRBJ2-3,CASSPARTGTSTDTQYF,TGCGCCAGCAGCCCGGCGAGAACAGGGACTAGCACAGATACGCAGTATTTT
.,TRBV7-9,.,TRBJ2-7,CASSPAGAFYEQYF,TGTGCCAGCAGCCCCGCGGGGGCGTTCTACGAGCAGTACTTC
.,TRBV7-9,many,TRBJ1-2,CASSLDGYGYTF,TGTGCCAGCAGCCTAGACGGCTATGGCTACACCTTC
.,TRBV27,few,TRBJ2-2,CASSFGGLNTGELFF,TGTGCCAGCAGTTTCGGAGGGTTAAACACCGGGGAGCTGTTTTTT
TRBD2,TRBV18,few,TRBJ2-5,CASSPRTSGAQETQYF,TGTGCCAGCTCACCGAGGACTAGCGGAGCCCAAGAGACCCAGTACTTC
TRBD1,TRBV18,few,TRBJ1-5,CASSPGQAEPQHF,TGTGCCAGCTCACCAGGACAGGCAGAGCCCCAGCATTTT
.,TRBV9,.,TRBJ1-2,CASSPSRVAYGYTF,TGTGCCAGCAGCCCCTCCCGGGTGGCCTATGGCTACACCTTC
TRBD1,TRBV5-4,few,TRBJ2-2,CASSRGQVDTGELFF,TGTGCCAGCAGCCGGGGACAGGTTGACACCGGGGAGCTGTTTTTT
.,TRBV5-1,few,TRBJ2-3,CASSFLTDTQYF,TGCGCCAGCAGCTTCCTCACAGATACGCAGTATTTT
TRBD1,TRBV7-2,few,TRBJ1-1,CASSSEGAHTEAFF,TGTGCCAGCAGCTCCGAGGGGGCCCACACTGAAGCTTTCTTT
.,TRBV7-2,.,TRBJ2-4,CASSSHTLQNIQYF,TGTGCCAGCAGCTCGCACACTCTCCAAAACATTCAGTACTTC
TRBD1,TRBV29-1,.,TRBJ1-1,CSTQGGNTEAFF,TGCAGCACCCAGGGGGGGAACACTGAAGCTTTCTTT
TRBD2,TRBV5-1,few,TRBJ2-3,CASSPSGGHTDTQYF,TGCGCCAGCAGCCCCAGCGGGGGGCACACAGATACGCAGTATTTT
TRBD2,TRBV29-1,.,TRBJ2-3,CSVGAASGSRTDTQYF,TGCAGCGTTGGGGCGGCTAGCGGGAGTCGGACAGATACGCAGTATTTT
.,TRBV10-2,few,TRBJ2-2,CASSSQGLRTGELFF,TGCGCCAGCAGTTCGCAGGGACTGCGGACCGGGGAGCTGTTTTTT
.,TRBV30,few,TRBJ1-2,CAWNRLIDYGYTF,TGTGCCTGGAACAGGCTAATTGACTATGGCTACACCTTC
TRBD1,TRBV5-1,.,TRBJ2-3,CASSLTGGLDSTQYF,TGCGCCAGCAGCTTAACAGGGGGCTTGGATAGTACGCAGTATTTT
TRBD2,TRBV4-2,many,TRBJ2-5,CASSQEPPSAASGKETQYF,TGTGCCAGCAGCCAAGAGCCCCCCTCCGCCGCTAGCGGGAAAGAGACCCAGTACTTC
.,TRBV27,few,TRBJ1-2,CASSLSGQNYGYTF,TGTGCCAGCAGTTTATCCGGCCAAAACTATGGCTACACCTTC